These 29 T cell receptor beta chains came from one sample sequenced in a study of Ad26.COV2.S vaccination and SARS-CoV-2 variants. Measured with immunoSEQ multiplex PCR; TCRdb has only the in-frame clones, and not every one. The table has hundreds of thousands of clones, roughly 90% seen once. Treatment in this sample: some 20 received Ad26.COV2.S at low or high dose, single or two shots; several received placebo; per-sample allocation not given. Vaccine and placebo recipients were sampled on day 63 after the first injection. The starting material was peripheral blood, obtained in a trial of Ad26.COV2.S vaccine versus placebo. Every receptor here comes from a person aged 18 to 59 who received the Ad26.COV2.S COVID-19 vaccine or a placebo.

The CDR3 nucleotides read TGTGCCAGCAGTCCAACGCGGGGCACTGAGCAGTTCTTC. Protein sequence: CASSPTRGTEQFF. The rearrangement joins TRBV13 to TRBJ2-1; D may be TRBD2 (6 bases). The CDR3 totals 13 residues. Germline CDR1 and CDR2: PRHDT and FYEKMQ (reference sequence). Trimming took off 6 bases at V and 9 bases at J, with 15 bases between the two ends.

The CDR3 here is CASSQQWTSGGDTNTGELFF. Written as DNA, the CDR3 is TGCGCCAGCAGCCAACAGTGGACTAGCGGGGGGGATACGAACACCGGGGAGCTGTTTTTT. The J gene is TRBJ2-2, the V gene TRBV4-3, with TRBD2 matching over 15 bases. Trimming removed 2 bases from V and 0 bases from J; junction bases left unmatched: 7. This CDR3 has 20 residues. The germline CDR1 and CDR2 sequences are LGHNA and YSLEER.

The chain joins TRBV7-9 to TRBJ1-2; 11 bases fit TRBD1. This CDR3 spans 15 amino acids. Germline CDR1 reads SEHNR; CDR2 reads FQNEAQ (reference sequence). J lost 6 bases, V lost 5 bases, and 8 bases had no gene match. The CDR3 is CASSPPADRGHGYTF. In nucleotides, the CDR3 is TGTGCCAGCAGCCCCCCCGCGGACAGGGGGCATGGCTACACCTTC.

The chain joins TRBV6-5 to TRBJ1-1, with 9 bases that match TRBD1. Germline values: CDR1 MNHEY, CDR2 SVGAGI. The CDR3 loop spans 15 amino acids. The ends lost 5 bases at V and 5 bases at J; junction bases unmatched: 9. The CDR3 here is CASSREGQGSTEAFF. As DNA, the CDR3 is TGTGCCAGCAGTAGGGAAGGACAGGGGAGTACTGAAGCTTTCTTT.

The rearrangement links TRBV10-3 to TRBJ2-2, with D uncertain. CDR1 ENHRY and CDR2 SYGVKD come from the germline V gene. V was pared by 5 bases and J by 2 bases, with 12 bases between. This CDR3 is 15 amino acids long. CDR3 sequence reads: CAISFMAYNTGELFF. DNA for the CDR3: TGTGCCATCAGTTTCATGGCGTATAACACCGGGGAGCTGTTTTTT.

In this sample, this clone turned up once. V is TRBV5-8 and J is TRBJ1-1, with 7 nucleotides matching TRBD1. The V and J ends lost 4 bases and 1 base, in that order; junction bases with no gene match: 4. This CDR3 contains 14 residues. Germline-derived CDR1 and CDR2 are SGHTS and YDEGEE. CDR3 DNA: TGTGCCAGCAGCAGACAGGGTTCGAACACTGAAGCTTTCTTT. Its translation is CASSRQGSNTEAFF.

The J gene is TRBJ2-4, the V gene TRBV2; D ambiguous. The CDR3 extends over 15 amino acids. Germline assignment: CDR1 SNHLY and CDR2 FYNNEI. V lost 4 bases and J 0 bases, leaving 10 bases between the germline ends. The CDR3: CASSGAALAKNIQYF. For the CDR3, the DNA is TGTGCCAGCAGTGGGGCGGCCCTAGCCAAAAACATTCAGTACTTC.

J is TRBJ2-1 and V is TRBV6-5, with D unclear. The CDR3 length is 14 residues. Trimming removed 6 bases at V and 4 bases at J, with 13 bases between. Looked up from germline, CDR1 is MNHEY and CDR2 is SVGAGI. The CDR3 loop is CASSRDSTYNEQFF. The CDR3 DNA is TGTGCCAGCAGCCGAGACTCAACGTACAATGAGCAGTTCTTC.

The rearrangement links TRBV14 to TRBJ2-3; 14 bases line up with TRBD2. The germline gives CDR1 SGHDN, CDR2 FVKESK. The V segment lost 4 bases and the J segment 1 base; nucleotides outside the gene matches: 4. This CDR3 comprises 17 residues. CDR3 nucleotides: TGTGCCAGCAGCCCCGGGACTAGCGGGGGAGGCACAGATACGCAGTATTTT. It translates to CASSPGTSGGGTDTQYF. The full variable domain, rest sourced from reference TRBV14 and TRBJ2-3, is EAGVTQFPSHSVIEKGQTVTLRCDPISGHDNLYWYRRVMGKEIKFLLHFVKESKQDESGMPNNRFLAERTGGTYSTLKVQPAELEDSGVYFCASSPGTSGGGTDTQYFGPGTRLTVL.

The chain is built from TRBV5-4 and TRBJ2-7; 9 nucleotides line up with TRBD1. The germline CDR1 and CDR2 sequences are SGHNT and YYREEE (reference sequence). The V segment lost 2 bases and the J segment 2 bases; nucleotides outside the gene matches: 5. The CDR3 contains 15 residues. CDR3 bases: TGTGCCAGCAGCTTAGGGACAGGGCCACCCTACGAGCAGTACTTC. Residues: CASSLGTGPPYEQYF.

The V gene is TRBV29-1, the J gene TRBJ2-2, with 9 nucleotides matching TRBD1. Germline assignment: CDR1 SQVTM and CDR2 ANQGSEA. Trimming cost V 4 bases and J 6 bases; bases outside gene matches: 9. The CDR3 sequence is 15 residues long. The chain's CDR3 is CSVGQTGGSSGELFF. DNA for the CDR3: TGCAGCGTTGGTCAAACAGGGGGCTCCTCCGGGGAGCTGTTTTTT.

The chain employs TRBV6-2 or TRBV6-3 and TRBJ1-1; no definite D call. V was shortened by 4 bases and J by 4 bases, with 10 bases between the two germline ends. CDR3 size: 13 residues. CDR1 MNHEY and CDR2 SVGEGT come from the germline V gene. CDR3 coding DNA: TGTGCCAGCAGTTCGCAGGTTGGCACTGAAGCTTTCTTT. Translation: CASSSQVGTEAFF.

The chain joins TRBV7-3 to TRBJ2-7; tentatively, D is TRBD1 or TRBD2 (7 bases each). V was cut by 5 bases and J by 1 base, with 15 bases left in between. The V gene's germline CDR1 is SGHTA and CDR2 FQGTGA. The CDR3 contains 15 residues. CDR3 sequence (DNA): TGTGCCAGCAGCCCACGCGGGGGACAGTCCTACGAGCAGTACTTC. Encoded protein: CASSPRGGQSYEQYF.

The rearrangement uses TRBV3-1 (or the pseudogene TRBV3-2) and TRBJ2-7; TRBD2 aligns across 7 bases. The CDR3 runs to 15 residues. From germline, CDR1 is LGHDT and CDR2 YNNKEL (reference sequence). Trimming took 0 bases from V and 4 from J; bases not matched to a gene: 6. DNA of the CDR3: TGTGCCAGCAGCCAAGATGCTAGCGGACTATACGAGCAGTACTTC. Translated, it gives CASSQDASGLYEQYF.

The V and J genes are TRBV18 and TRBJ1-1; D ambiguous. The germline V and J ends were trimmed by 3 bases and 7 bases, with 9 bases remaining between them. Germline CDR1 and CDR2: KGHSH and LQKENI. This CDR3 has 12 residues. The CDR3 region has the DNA TGTGCCAGCTCACCTTTTGACGGTGAAGCTTTCTTT. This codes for CASSPFDGEAFF.

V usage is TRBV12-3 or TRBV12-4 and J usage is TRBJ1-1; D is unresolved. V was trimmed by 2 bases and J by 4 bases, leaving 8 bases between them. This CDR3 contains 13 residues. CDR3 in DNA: TGTGCCAGCAGTTTAAGAGGGAGCACTGAAGCTTTCTTT. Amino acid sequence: CASSLRGSTEAFF.

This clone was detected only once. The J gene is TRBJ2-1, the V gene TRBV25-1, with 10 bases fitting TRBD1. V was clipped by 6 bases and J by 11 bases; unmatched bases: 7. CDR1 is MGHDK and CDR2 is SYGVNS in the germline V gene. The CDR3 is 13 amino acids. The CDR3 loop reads CASSVWDRGKQFF. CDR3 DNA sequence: TGTGCCAGCAGCGTTTGGGACAGGGGTAAGCAGTTCTTC.

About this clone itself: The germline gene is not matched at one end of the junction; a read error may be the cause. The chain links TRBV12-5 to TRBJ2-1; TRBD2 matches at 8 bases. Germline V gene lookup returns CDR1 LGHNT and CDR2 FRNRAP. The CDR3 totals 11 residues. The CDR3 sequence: CASGLGRGEVF. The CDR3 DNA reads TGTGCTAGTGGTTTGGGGCGGGGGGAAGTCTTC.

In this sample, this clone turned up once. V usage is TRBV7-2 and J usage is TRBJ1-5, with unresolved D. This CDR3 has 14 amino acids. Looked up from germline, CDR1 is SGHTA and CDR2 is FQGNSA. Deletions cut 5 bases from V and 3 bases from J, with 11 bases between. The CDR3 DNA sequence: TGTGCCAGCAGCCACGGATTAGTCAATCAGCCCCAGCATTTT. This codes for CASSHGLVNQPQHF. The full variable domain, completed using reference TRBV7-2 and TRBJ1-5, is GAGVSQSPSNKVTEKGKDVELRCDPISGHTALYWYRQSLGQGLEFLIYFQGNSAPDKSGLPSDRFSAERTGGSVSTLTIQRTQQEDSAVYLCASSHGLVNQPQHFGDGTRLSIL.

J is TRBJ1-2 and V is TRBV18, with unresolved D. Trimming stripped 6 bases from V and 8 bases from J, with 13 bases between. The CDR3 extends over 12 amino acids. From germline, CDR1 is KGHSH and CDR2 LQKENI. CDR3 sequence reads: CASSNGTIGYTF. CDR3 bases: TGTGCCAGCTCCAACGGTACTATCGGCTACACCTTC.

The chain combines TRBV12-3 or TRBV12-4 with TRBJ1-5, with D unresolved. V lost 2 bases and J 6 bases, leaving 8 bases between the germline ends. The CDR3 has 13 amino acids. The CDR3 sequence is CASSLFVPQPQHF. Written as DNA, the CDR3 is TGTGCCAGCAGTTTATTTGTTCCTCAGCCCCAGCATTTT.

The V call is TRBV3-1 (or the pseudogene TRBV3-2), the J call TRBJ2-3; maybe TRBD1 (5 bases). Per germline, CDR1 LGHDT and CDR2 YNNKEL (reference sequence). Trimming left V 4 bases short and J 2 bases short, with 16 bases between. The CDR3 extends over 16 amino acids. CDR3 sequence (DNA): TGTGCCAGCAGCCCACCGGCTCCCAGGGACACAGATACGCAGTATTTT. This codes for CASSPPAPRDTDTQYF.

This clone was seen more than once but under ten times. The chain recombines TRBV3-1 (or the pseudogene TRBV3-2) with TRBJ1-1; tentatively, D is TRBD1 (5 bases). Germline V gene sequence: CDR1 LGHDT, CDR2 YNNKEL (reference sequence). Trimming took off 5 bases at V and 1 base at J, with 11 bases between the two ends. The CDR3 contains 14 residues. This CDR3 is CASSIQGTNTEAFF. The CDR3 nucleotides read TGTGCCAGCAGCATTCAGGGTACGAACACTGAAGCTTTCTTT.

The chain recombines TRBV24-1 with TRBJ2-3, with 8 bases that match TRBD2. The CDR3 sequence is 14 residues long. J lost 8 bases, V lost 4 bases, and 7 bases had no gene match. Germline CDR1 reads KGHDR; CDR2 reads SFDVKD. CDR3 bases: TGTGCCACCAGTGACGGGACTAGGGGTTCTACGCAGTATTTT. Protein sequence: CATSDGTRGSTQYF.

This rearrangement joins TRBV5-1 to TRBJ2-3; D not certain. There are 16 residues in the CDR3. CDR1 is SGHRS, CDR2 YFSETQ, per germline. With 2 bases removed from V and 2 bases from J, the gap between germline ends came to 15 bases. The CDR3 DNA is TGCGCCAGCAGCTTTCCAGACTCTCTAAACACAGATACGCAGTATTTT. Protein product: CASSFPDSLNTDTQYF.

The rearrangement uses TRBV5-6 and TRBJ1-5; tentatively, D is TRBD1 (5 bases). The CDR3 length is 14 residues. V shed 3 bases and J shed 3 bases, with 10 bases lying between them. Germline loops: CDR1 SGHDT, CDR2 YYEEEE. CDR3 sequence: CASSWGNVNQPQHF. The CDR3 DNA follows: TGTGCCAGCAGCTGGGGGAACGTCAATCAGCCCCAGCATTTT.

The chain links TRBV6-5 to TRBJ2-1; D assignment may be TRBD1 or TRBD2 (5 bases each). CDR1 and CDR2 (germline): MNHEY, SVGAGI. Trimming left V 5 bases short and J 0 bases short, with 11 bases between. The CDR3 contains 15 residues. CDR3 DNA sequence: TGTGCCAGCAGTCGGGACCCCTACTCCTACAATGAGCAGTTCTTC. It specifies CASSRDPYSYNEQFF.

CDR3 coding DNA: TGTGCCAGCAGCCAAGAAATGCTAGGGGCGAGCAATCAGCCCCAGCATTTT. The encoded protein is CASSQEMLGASNQPQHF. This chain links TRBV3-1 (or the pseudogene TRBV3-2) with TRBJ1-5; maybe TRBD1 (5 bases). The V gene's germline CDR1 is LGHDT and CDR2 YNNKEL (reference sequence). The CDR3 loop spans 17 amino acids. V lost 0 bases and J 1 base, leaving 13 bases between the germline ends.

CDR3 sequence: CASSFGQSPGNTIYF. The CDR3 DNA is TGCGCCAGCAGCTTCGGGCAGAGCCCTGGAAACACCATATATTTT. This chain uses TRBV5-1 with TRBJ1-3; D gene ambiguous. The V end lost 2 bases, the J end lost 2 bases, and 11 bases lay between the germline ends. CDR1 is SGHRS and CDR2 is YFSETQ in the germline V gene. This CDR3 has 15 amino acids.